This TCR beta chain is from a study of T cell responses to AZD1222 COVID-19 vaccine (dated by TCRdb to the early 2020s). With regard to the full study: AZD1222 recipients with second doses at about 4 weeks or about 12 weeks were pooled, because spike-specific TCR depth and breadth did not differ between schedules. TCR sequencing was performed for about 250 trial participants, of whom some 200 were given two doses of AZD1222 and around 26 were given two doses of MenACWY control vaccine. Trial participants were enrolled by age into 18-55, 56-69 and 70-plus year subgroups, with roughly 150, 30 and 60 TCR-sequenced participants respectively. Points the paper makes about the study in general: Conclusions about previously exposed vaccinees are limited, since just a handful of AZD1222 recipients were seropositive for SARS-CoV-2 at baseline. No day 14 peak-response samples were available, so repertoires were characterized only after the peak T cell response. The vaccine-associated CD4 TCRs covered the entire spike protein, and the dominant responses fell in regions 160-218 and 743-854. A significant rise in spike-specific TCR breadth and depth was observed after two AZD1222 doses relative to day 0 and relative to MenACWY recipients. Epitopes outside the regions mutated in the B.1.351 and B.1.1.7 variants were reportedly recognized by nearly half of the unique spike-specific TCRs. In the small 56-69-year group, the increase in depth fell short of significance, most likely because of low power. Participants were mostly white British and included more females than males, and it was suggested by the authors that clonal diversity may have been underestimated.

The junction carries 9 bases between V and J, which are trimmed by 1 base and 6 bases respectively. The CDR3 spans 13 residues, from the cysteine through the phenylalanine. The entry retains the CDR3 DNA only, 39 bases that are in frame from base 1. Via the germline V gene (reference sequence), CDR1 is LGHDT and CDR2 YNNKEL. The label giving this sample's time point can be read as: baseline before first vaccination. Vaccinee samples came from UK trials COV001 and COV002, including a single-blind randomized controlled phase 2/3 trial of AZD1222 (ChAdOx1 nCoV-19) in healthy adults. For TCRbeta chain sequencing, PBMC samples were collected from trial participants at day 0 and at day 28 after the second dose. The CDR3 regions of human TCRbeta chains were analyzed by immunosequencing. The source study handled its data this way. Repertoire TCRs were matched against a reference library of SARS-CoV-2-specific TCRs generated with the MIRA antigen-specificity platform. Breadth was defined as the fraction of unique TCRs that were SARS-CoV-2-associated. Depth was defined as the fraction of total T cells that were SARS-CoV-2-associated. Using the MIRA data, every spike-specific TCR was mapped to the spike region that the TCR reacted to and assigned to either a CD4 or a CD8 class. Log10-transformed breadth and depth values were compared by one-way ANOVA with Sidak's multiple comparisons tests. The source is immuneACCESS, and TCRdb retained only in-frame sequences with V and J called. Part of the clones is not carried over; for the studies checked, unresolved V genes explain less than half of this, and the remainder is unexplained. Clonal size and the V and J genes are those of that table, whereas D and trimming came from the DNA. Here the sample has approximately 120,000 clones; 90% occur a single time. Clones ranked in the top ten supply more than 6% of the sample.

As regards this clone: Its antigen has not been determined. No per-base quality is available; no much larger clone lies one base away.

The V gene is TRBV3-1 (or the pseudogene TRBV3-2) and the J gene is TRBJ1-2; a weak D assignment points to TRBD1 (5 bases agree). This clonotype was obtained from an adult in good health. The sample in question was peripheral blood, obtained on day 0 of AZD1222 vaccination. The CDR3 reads CASSQGQLNGYTF. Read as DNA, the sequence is TGTGCCAGCAGCCAAGGACAGCTTAATGGCTACACCTTC.